This T cell receptor (beta chain) was identified during a study of human T cells and chemical hapten exposure. Turning to the study itself: Sensitizing treatment utilized 2% DPC over a roughly 2 cm by roughly 2 cm portion of upper inner arm skin.

Time point reported: pre-sensitization, week 0. Treatment specified: therapeutic diphenylcyclopropenone sensitization with weekly scalp DPC. TCRdb re-derived calls from the RACE reads in MiXCR, one entry per CDR3 protein. Among a few hundred thousand distinct CDR3 sequences listed, roughly 8% were seen once. V was shortened by 0 bases and J by 2 bases, with 7 bases between the two germline ends. This CDR3 is built from 14 residues. Per germline, CDR1 MNHEY and CDR2 SVGAGI. The sequence was obtained from a man between 18 and 35 years old with alopecia areata. Some clones in this sample may be carry-over from other donors' samples. This chain uses TRBV6-5 with TRBJ1-2; D remains unclear. This specimen was whole blood, taken in connection with sensitization to the hapten diphenylcyclopropenone (DPC). CDR3: CASSYSNRNYGYTF. The DNA for the CDR3 is TGTGCCAGCAGTTACTCGAACCGAAACTATGGCTACACCTTC.